The entry below describes one TCR beta chain. The table came from immunoSEQ multiplex PCR; TCRdb's copy has only in-frame clones and leaves some out. Here the sample spans some 41,000 clones, about 83% being singletons. This record comes from a study of blood T cell repertoires in COVID-19. The sequenced material came from peripheral blood. This receptor was obtained from a woman older than 75 with active or convalescent COVID-19.

CDR3 nucleotide sequence: TGTGCCAGTAGTATTGCTCATGGAGCCTATGGCTACACCTTC. Protein product: CASSIAHGAYGYTF. V gene TRBV19 combines with J gene TRBJ1-2; the D is unclear. The V end was cut by 3 bases, the J end by 4 bases, with 12 bases between. The length of the CDR3 is 14 residues. Germline V lookup: CDR1 LNHDA, CDR2 SQIVND (reference sequence).